This T cell receptor beta chain was captured in a study of blood T cell repertoires in COVID-19 (dated by TCRdb to the early 2020s). Concerning the study at large: The collaborator samples originated in the United States, Italy and Spain and spanned the acute and convalescent phases of COVID-19. Samples were obtained from the ongoing ImmuneRACE study (first 160 participants) and from over 1,000 subjects provided by 6 global collaborators. A de-identified subject ID, COVID-19 status, age in years and sex were almost always included in the sample metadata. A freely available public database, intended as a resource for researchers studying the immune response to SARS-CoV-2, is where the repertoires were released. The material from the prospective study consisted of cDNA or gDNA derived from T cells, B-cell-depleted T cells, or PBMCs. The dataset comprised deeply sampled blood TCRbeta repertoires from subjects exposed to, actively infected with, or recovered from COVID-19. Where available, HLA class I and class II types were taken from metadata supplied by the sample provider and were not determined by assay-based typing. General conclusions and limits of the study: The amount of clinical and demographic metadata varied by source and participant and was provided uncurated.

Whole blood was collected in K2EDTA tubes by collaborating institutions according to the institutions' own protocols. Collaborator samples were shipped for TCRbeta analysis as frozen whole blood, isolated PBMCs, or DNA extracted from either sample type. The immunoSEQ Assay, a bias-controlled multiplex PCR, was used to amplify TCRbeta CDR3 regions from genomic DNA. The published analysis was carried out like this. The number of nucleated cells in each sample was estimated by amplification of reference gene primers within the assay. To quantify the absolute abundance of each unique TCRbeta CDR3 rearrangement, sequence reads were collapsed and filtered. For each sample, productive Simpson clonality was calculated by taking the square root of Simpson's diversity index across productive rearrangements. Entries here come from immuneACCESS through TCRdb and include only in-frame sequences with V and J called. Some clones fail to appear in such tables; in the studies checked, an unresolved V gene covers under half of the shortfall, and the cause of the remainder is unknown. Clonal size and the V and J genes are those of that table, whereas D and trimming came from the DNA. In this sample the table shows over 200,000 clones, roughly 80% of which occur a single time. The ten largest make up about 5% of the sample.

Comment on this clone: This receptor's antigen is unknown. There are no base qualities to consult, and no much larger clone falls within one base.

CDR1 and CDR2, per the germline V gene, are SGHTA and FQGNSA. The germline V end is reduced by 5 bases and the J end by 6 bases; junction bases left unmatched: 15. The CDR3 numbers 16 residues from cysteine through phenylalanine. Only the CDR3 portion is preserved as DNA: 48 bases, with reading frame beginning at the first base. The sequence joins TRBV7-2 to TRBJ2-7; a stretch of 8 junction bases matches TRBD2. The clonotype comes from a human donor in a cohort sampled during active COVID-19. Sequenced input: peripheral blood. This receptor has the CDR3 CASSPNSGTRLTEQYF. The bases read TGTGCCAGCAGCCCCAATTCAGGGACTAGGCTCACCGAGCAGTACTTC.